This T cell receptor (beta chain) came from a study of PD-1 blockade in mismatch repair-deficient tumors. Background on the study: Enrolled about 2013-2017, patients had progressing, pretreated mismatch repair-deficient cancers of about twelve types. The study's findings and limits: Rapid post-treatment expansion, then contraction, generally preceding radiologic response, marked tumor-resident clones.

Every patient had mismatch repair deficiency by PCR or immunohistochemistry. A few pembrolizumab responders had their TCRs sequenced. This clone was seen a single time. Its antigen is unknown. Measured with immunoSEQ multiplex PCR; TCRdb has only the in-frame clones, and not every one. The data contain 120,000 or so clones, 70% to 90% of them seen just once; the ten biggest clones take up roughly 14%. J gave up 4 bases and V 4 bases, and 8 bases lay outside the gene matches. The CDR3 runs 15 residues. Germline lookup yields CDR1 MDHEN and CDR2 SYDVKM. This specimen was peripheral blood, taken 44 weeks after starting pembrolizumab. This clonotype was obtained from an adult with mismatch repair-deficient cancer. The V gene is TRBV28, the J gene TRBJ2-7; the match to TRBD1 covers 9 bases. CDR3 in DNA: TGTGCCAGCAGTTCCCACCGACAGGGGGGTTACGAGCAGTACTTC. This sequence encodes CASSSHRQGGYEQYF.